Below are 17 T cell receptor beta chains sequenced from a single sample in a study of Graves' ophthalmopathy and Graves' hyperthyroidism. Using RNA transcripts, the TCR beta CDR3 regions were amplified. HTBI primers primed a first-round RT-PCR, and a second-round multiplex PCR followed. In TCRdb, the multiplex PCR reads were re-called with MiXCR into one record per CDR3 protein. The table lists about 1.2 million distinct CDR3 sequences, about 40% of them singletons. Sequencing was carried out using peripheral blood or thyroid tissue (not recorded which). These receptors originate from an adult man with Graves' hyperthyroidism.

The genes are TRBV10-3 and TRBJ1-5; D ambiguous. The CDR3 sequence is 15 residues long. V gave up 10 bases and J gave up 11 bases, with 27 bases separating them. Germline V gene sequence: CDR1 ENHRY, CDR2 SYGVKD. CDR3 residues: CASGPTTTPRETQHF. CDR3 sequence (DNA): TGTGCCAGCGGCCCGACAACTACCCCGAGGGAGACCCAGCATTTT.

This clonotype was seen at least ten times. J is TRBJ1-6 and V is TRBV7-2; D gene unclear. The CDR3 is made up of 12 amino acids. From germline, CDR1 is SGHTA and CDR2 FQGNSA. Trimming stripped 7 bases from V and 6 bases from J, with 7 bases between. This CDR3 reads CASNPPNSPLHF. CDR3 coding DNA: TGTGCCAGCAACCCCCCTAATTCACCCCTCCACTTT.

This clonotype was observed at least ten times. The chain recombines TRBV12-3 or TRBV12-4 with TRBJ2-6, with D hard to call. The CDR3 has 13 amino acids. Trimming shortened V by 7 bases and J by 4 bases, and 8 bases separated the two germline ends. CDR3 nucleotide sequence: TGTGCCAGCACCCGATCCGGGGCCAACGTCCTGACTTTC. Translating it yields CASTRSGANVLTF.

The chain joins TRBV7-9 to TRBJ2-5; 10 nucleotides align to TRBD1. V was clipped by 5 bases and J by 1 base; unmatched bases: 7. There are 16 residues in the CDR3. CDR1 and CDR2 from the germline V gene are SEHNR and FQNEAQ (reference sequence). This chain's CDR3 is CASSPAGTGVQETQYF. CDR3 in DNA: TGTGCCAGCAGCCCAGCCGGGACAGGGGTCCAAGAGACCCAGTACTTC.

The chain is built from TRBV20-1 and TRBJ1-6, with a tentative D call TRBD1 (6 bases). V was shortened by 0 bases and J by 6 bases, with 9 bases between the two germline ends. The CDR3 runs 14 residues. Germline V CDR1 and CDR2: DFQATT, SNEGSKA (reference sequence). CDR3 sequence (DNA): TGCAGTGCTAGAGATCGGGACACTAATTCACCCCTCCACTTT. This sequence encodes CSARDRDTNSPLHF.

This clonotype came up a few times. One end of the junction fails to match germline, which may point to a read error. The gene calls are TRBV7-2 and TRBJ1-5, with D maybe TRBD1 (5 bases). From germline, CDR1 is SGHTA and CDR2 FQGNSA. This CDR3 has 17 residues. Here the CDR3 DNA reads TGTGCCAGCAACTTAGGGCAGGGTCTCGGGGCGGGGCAGCCCCAGCATTTT. It codes for CASNLGQGLGAGQPQHF. Using reference TRBV7-2 and TRBJ1-5 for the parts outside the CDR3, the full variable domain is GAGVSQSPSNKVTEKGKDVELRCDPISGHTALYWYRQSLGQGLEFLIYFQGNSAPDKSGLPSDRFSAERTGGSVSTLTIQRTQQEDSAVYLCASNLGQGLGAGQPQHFGDGTRLSIL.

The chain employs TRBV9 and TRBJ1-1, with D maybe TRBD1 (5 bases). This CDR3 is 15 amino acids long. V was cut by 4 bases and J by 4 bases, with 17 bases left in between. Germline-derived CDR1 and CDR2 are SGDLS and YYNGEE. For the CDR3, the DNA is TGTGCCAGCAGCCTGGAGGGGAACAGCGTCACTGAAGCTTTCTTT. This gives the protein CASSLEGNSVTEAFF. The variable domain in full, completed from reference TRBV9 and TRBJ1-1, reads DSGVTQTPKHLITATGQRVTLRCSPRSGDLSVYWYQQSLDQGLQFLIQYYNGEERAKGNILERFSAQQFPDLHSELNLSSLELGDSALYFCASSLEGNSVTEAFFGQGTRLTVV.

The chain couples TRBV20-1 to TRBJ2-2; tentatively, D is TRBD1 or TRBD2 (6 bases each). The CDR3 is 15 amino acids. Per germline, CDR1 DFQATT and CDR2 SNEGSKA (reference sequence). V was shortened by 0 bases and J by 5 bases, with 13 bases between the two germline ends. The CDR3 sequence is CSARDRRGNTGELFF. The DNA for the CDR3 is TGCAGTGCTAGAGATCGGAGGGGGAATACCGGGGAGCTGTTTTTT.

V is TRBV5-6 and J is TRBJ1-2; D is possibly TRBD1 (5 bases). Trimming shortened V by 4 bases and J by 2 bases, and 12 bases separated the two germline ends. Germline V gives CDR1 SGHDT, CDR2 YYEEEE. CDR3 length: 14 amino acids. The CDR3 here is CASSADTNNYGYTF. CDR3 DNA: TGTGCCAGCAGCGCGGACACAAACAACTATGGCTACACCTTC.

The rearrangement links TRBV28 to TRBJ2-5; tentatively, D is TRBD2 (7 bases). The CDR3 runs 15 residues. Trimming cost V 5 bases and J 5 bases, with 18 bases left between them. Germline assignment: CDR1 MDHEN and CDR2 SYDVKM. The DNA for the CDR3 is TGTGCCAGCAGTAGTTTGTGGGGGGGCTCTGAGACCCAGTACTTC. The encoded protein is CASSSLWGGSETQYF.

V usage is TRBV2 and J usage is TRBJ2-7; the match to TRBD2 covers 8 bases. The CDR3 spans 14 residues. From germline, CDR1 is SNHLY and CDR2 FYNNEI. Trimming took 7 bases from V and 4 from J; bases not matched to a gene: 9. The DNA for the CDR3 is TGTGCCAGCACCTGGCAGGCGGGGGGATACGAGCAGTACTTC. The encoded protein is CASTWQAGGYEQYF.

The CDR3 region has the DNA TGTGCCAGCAGCTCCCGGCTAGGAACGAACACCGGGGAGCTGTTTTTT. It codes for CASSSRLGTNTGELFF. V and J are TRBV7-3 and TRBJ2-2, with D hard to call. V lost 4 bases to trimming and J lost 0 bases, with 12 bases between them. Per germline, CDR1 SGHTA and CDR2 FQGTGA. This CDR3 has 16 residues.

The chain recombines TRBV7-8 with TRBJ2-7, with 9 bases fitting TRBD1. From germline, CDR1 is SGHVS and CDR2 FQNEAQ. Trimming cost V 0 bases and J 4 bases; bases outside gene matches: 7. The CDR3 is 16 amino acids. The CDR3 bases are TGTGCCAGCAGCTTAGCGCTGGGGACAGGGATTTACGAGCAGTACTTC. Protein: CASSLALGTGIYEQYF.

In regard to this clonotype: A much larger clone sits a single nucleotide away, making a read error possible. The chain combines TRBV7-2 with TRBJ1-3; D not certain. CDR3 size: 15 residues. The V gene's germline CDR1 is SGHTA and CDR2 FQGNSA. V was cut by 4 bases and J by 4 bases, with 14 bases left in between. The CDR3, as DNA: TGTGCCAGCAGCTGCGACACATTGCGGGGAAACACCATATATTTT. Residues: CASSCDTLRGNTIYF.

The chain employs TRBV29-1 and TRBJ2-7; D may be TRBD1 (6 bases). The CDR3 runs 13 residues. Germline V lookup: CDR1 SQVTM, CDR2 ANQGSEA. The CDR3 DNA reads TGCATCACGGACAGACTTACCTCCTACGAGCAGTACTTC. Translating gives CITDRLTSYEQYF.

This clonotype was seen more than once but under ten times. This sequence joins TRBV7-8 and TRBJ1-5, with D possibly matching TRBD1 (5 bases). This CDR3 comprises 15 residues. CDR1 and CDR2 from the germline V gene are SGHVS and FQNEAQ. Trimming cost V 1 base and J 6 bases, with 13 bases left between them. As DNA, the CDR3 is TGTGCCAGCAGCTTAGATGCCGCGGGGGGTCAGCCCCAGCATTTT. Translated: CASSLDAAGGQPQHF.

This clonotype was seen many times. The chain carries TRBV9 and TRBJ2-7; 12 bases line up with TRBD1. The CDR3 covers 18 residues. Trimming took 3 bases from V and 6 from J; bases not matched to a gene: 16. Germline V gives CDR1 SGDLS, CDR2 YYNGEE. CDR3 residues: CASSAGTGGYGGGREQYF. The CDR3, as DNA: TGTGCCAGCAGCGCCGGGACAGGGGGCTACGGTGGGGGTCGCGAGCAGTACTTC.